The next 3 T cell receptor beta chains were all read from a single sample in a study of CD4 and CD8 cells across lung adenocarcinoma regions. TCRdb re-analysed the PCR reads in MiXCR, keeping a single row per CDR3 protein. The sample holds over 8,500 distinct CDR3 sequences, approximately 50% seen once. The sequencing input was CD8+ T cells from the margin of a lung tumor. The receptors here all came from a male donor with lung adenocarcinoma. The CD4 and CD8 labels of this study may be unreliable.

The V call is TRBV6-1, the J call TRBJ1-1, with 9 bases fitting TRBD1. V lost 4 bases to trimming and J lost 6 bases; unmatched junction nucleotides: 6. This CDR3 comprises 14 residues. Looked up from germline, CDR1 is MNHNS and CDR2 is SASEGT. The CDR3 here is CASSARRQGAEAFF. The CDR3 DNA is TGTGCCAGCAGTGCGCGACGACAGGGGGCTGAAGCTTTCTTT.

The chain employs TRBV6-1 and TRBJ2-5, with D hard to call. Germline V CDR1 and CDR2: MNHNS, SASEGT. This CDR3 comprises 11 residues. The V and J ends lost 6 bases and 2 bases respectively, with 4 bases between them. The CDR3 DNA reads TGTGCCAGCAGCGAACAAGAGACCCAGTACTTC. The encoded protein is CASSEQETQYF.

DNA of the CDR3: TGTGCCAGCAGTGACCCGTTCAAGGGCTACGAGCAGTACTTC. This translates into CASSDPFKGYEQYF. J is TRBJ2-5 and V is TRBV6-1, with D unclear. The J call may not be correct, given that the DNA end is closer to TRBJ2-7. Germline lookup yields CDR1 MNHNS and CDR2 SASEGT. The CDR3 consists of 14 residues.